The 10 T cell receptor beta chains below come from one sample, sequenced in a study of circulating CD8 cells and anti-PD-1 response in melanoma. Live CD3+CD8+TCRalphabeta+ cells were sorted into four subsets by PD-1 and/or TIGIT. TCR libraries were prepared from around 15 ng of total RNA with the QIAseq Immune Repertoire TCR panel. TCRdb re-derived calls from the reads in MiXCR, one entry per CDR3 protein. Counted here are 2,000 to 2,500 distinct CDR3 sequences, 5% to 8% occurring once; the ten biggest clones make up just under 3%. This specimen consisted of CD8+ T cells from PBMCs, obtained at baseline or after one month of anti-PD-1 therapy (not recorded which). The receptors come from a human donor with melanoma.

Sample share makes this clonotype medium-sized. The rearrangement links TRBV18 to TRBJ2-7, with 7 bases fitting TRBD1. The CDR3 has 16 amino acids. The ends lost 0 bases at V and 2 bases at J; junction bases unmatched: 7. CDR1 KGHSH and CDR2 LQKENI come from the germline V gene. The CDR3 bases are TGTGCCAGCTCACCACCGGGACAGTGGACTCCCTACGAGCAGTACTTC. Its translation: CASSPPGQWTPYEQYF.

This clonotype was detected a few times. The V call is TRBV19, the J call TRBJ2-1, with D perhaps matching TRBD1 (5 bases). Germline V gene sequence: CDR1 LNHDA, CDR2 SQIVND (reference sequence). Trimming removed 11 bases from V and 0 bases from J, with 11 bases in between. CDR3 length: 13 amino acids. CDR3: CAASGFSYNEQFF. CDR3 nucleotides: TGTGCCGCTTCAGGGTTCTCCTACAATGAGCAGTTCTTC. Filled out from reference TRBV19 and TRBJ2-1, the complete variable domain reads DGGITQSPKYLFRKEGQNVTLSCEQNLNHDAMYWYRQDPGQGLRLIYYSQIVNDFQKGDIAEGYSVSREKKESFPLTVTSAQKNPTAFYLCAASGFSYNEQFFGPGTRLTVL.

This clonotype is medium-sized within its sample. In DNA form, the CDR3 reads TGTGCCAGCTCACAGGACAGCGACTACGAGCAGTACTTC. This translates into CASSQDSDYEQYF. The rearrangement joins TRBV18 to TRBJ2-7; possibly TRBD1 for D (6 bases). Germline V lookup: CDR1 KGHSH, CDR2 LQKENI. The CDR3 is made up of 13 amino acids. Trimming shortened V by 4 bases and J by 3 bases, and 10 bases separated the two germline ends.

This clonotype is medium-sized in the sample. V usage is TRBV6-5 and J usage is TRBJ2-7, with TRBD2 as a possible D gene (6 bases). Germline assignment: CDR1 MNHEY and CDR2 SVGAGI. Trimming took off 2 bases at V and 5 bases at J, with 13 bases between the two ends. This CDR3 spans 14 amino acids. The CDR3 DNA is TGTGCCAGCAGTTACGGGAGGCAAGTCGACGAGCAGTACTTC. It encodes CASSYGRQVDEQYF.

By frequency in the sample, this clonotype is large. The chain links TRBV28 to TRBJ1-1, with unresolved D. The CDR3 spans 16 residues. V was trimmed by 6 bases and J by 0 bases, leaving 17 bases between them. Germline CDR1 is MDHEN and CDR2 is SYDVKM. The CDR3 sequence is CASSPARRTVNTEAFF. CDR3 nucleotide sequence: TGTGCCAGCAGCCCGGCCAGACGGACTGTGAACACTGAAGCTTTCTTT.

This clonotype rates as medium-sized. V and J are TRBV29-1 and TRBJ2-1; possibly TRBD1 for D (6 bases). The V end lost 3 bases, the J end lost 7 bases, and 10 bases lay between the germline ends. The CDR3 contains 12 residues. In germline, CDR1 is SQVTM, CDR2 ANQGSEA. The CDR3 sequence is CSVELGANEQFF. The CDR3 DNA reads TGCAGCGTTGAGCTGGGGGCAAATGAGCAGTTCTTC.

This clonotype is labeled as medium-sized. This chain connects TRBV27 to TRBJ2-7; tentatively, D is TRBD1 or TRBD2 (6 bases each). Germline CDR1 is MNHEY and CDR2 is SMNVEV (reference sequence). This CDR3 region has 15 residues. V dropped 3 bases and J dropped 2 bases, with 14 bases sitting between them. The DNA for the CDR3 is TGTGCCAGCAGTTTCAGCGGGCAGGGGACCTACGAGCAGTACTTC. It yields the protein CASSFSGQGTYEQYF.

This clonotype is categorized as medium-sized. CDR3 sequence (DNA): TGTGCCAGTACTAGGACAGGGGCTAACTATGGCTACACCTTC. This translates into CASTRTGANYGYTF. This rearrangement joins TRBV27 to TRBJ1-2, with TRBD1 identical over 9 bases. J gave up 0 bases and V 9 bases, and 5 bases lay outside the gene matches. Germline V gene data show CDR1 as MNHEY and CDR2 as SMNVEV (reference sequence). This CDR3 contains 14 residues.

By frequency in the sample, this clonotype is medium-sized. The chain couples TRBV19 to TRBJ1-1; no clear D. The CDR3 is 11 residues long. Between the trimmed V and J ends, which lost 1 base and 5 bases, there was a span of 2 bases. Germline-derived CDR1 and CDR2 are LNHDA and SQIVND (reference sequence). In DNA, the CDR3 is TGTGCCAGTAGTATAGGGACTGAAGCTTTCTTT. This encodes CASSIGTEAFF.

This rearrangement joins TRBV19 to TRBJ1-1; D remains unclear. Trimming pared 9 bases from V and 1 base from J, leaving 9 bases between. Germline V gene data show CDR1 as LNHDA and CDR2 as SQIVND (reference sequence). The CDR3 runs 12 residues. This chain's CDR3 is CASRIGNTEAFF. CDR3 DNA sequence: TGTGCCAGCCGAATCGGGAACACTGAAGCTTTCTTT. The variable domain in full, with the rest retrieved from reference TRBV19 and TRBJ1-1, is DGGITQSPKYLFRKEGQNVTLSCEQNLNHDAMYWYRQDPGQGLRLIYYSQIVNDFQKGDIAEGYSVSREKKESFPLTVTSAQKNPTAFYLCASRIGNTEAFFGQGTRLTVV.